Presented here are 7 T cell receptor beta chains from one specimen sequenced in a study of shared clonotypes between healthy human individuals. Sequencing was performed with immunoSEQ multiplex PCR; in TCRdb, only in-frame clones are kept and a portion is missing. The repertoire consists of over a million clones, with around 75% occurring once and the leading ten covering roughly 1.5%. The source material was memory CD4+ T cells sorted from blood. Documented subset: CD45RA-negative fraction. These TCRs come from a man aged 18 to 30 in good health.

This rearrangement joins TRBV7-2 to TRBJ2-2, with D tentatively TRBD1 or TRBD2 (5 bases each). V was pared by 5 bases and J by 1 base, with 8 bases between. The CDR3 extends over 14 amino acids. The germline V gene encodes CDR1 SGHTA and CDR2 FQGNSA. The CDR3 nucleotides read TGTGCCAGCAGCATGGGACGGAACACCGGGGAGCTGTTTTTT. It translates to CASSMGRNTGELFF. The variable domain in full, completed from reference TRBV7-2 and TRBJ2-2, reads GAGVSQSPSNKVTEKGKDVELRCDPISGHTALYWYRQSLGQGLEFLIYFQGNSAPDKSGLPSDRFSAERTGGSVSTLTIQRTQQEDSAVYLCASSMGRNTGELFFGEGSRLTVL.

The rearrangement joins TRBV7-9 to TRBJ2-5; TRBD2 matches 11 bases. The CDR3 is 14 amino acids. Germline V lookup: CDR1 SEHNR, CDR2 FQNEAQ (reference sequence). The trim removed 5 bases at V and 3 bases at J, leaving 2 bases unmatched. CDR3 residues: CASSAGLAEETQYF. The CDR3 bases are TGTGCCAGCAGCGCGGGACTAGCGGAAGAGACCCAGTACTTC.

This clone showed up just once. The chain employs TRBV19 and TRBJ2-3; TRBD2 is a possible D gene (6 bases). This CDR3 spans 16 amino acids. Looked up from germline, CDR1 is LNHDA and CDR2 is SQIVND (reference sequence). Trimming removed 1 base at V and 2 bases at J, with 13 bases between. The CDR3 reads CASSIAPGTFTDTQYF. The CDR3 DNA sequence: TGTGCCAGTAGTATAGCCCCAGGGACTTTCACAGATACGCAGTATTTT.

The chain carries TRBV11-2 and TRBJ1-2; possibly TRBD1 for D (5 bases). Germline lookup yields CDR1 SGHAT and CDR2 FQNNGV. The CDR3 consists of 14 residues. V was shortened by 1 base and J by 2 bases, with 8 bases between the two germline ends. Written as DNA, the CDR3 is TGTGCCAGCAGCTTAGGGACAACGAACTATGGCTACACCTTC. Protein product: CASSLGTTNYGYTF.

The gene calls are TRBV19 and TRBJ2-3, with 10 bases that match TRBD1. The V segment lost 5 bases and the J segment 1 base; nucleotides outside the gene matches: 3. Germline V gene lookup returns CDR1 LNHDA and CDR2 SQIVND (reference sequence). The CDR3 is made up of 15 amino acids. DNA of the CDR3: TGTGCCAGTAGTGACGGGACAGGGGGCACAGATACGCAGTATTTT. This translates into CASSDGTGGTDTQYF.

The chain has TRBV5-1 and TRBJ2-3, with TRBD2 matching 12 bases. CDR3 length: 16 amino acids. Germline CDR1 SGHRS, CDR2 YFSETQ. J was trimmed by 5 bases and V by 4 bases; bases with no gene match: 8. CDR3 DNA sequence: TGCGCCAGCAGCACCAGGACTAGCGGGACTGGAGATACGCAGTATTTT. The encoded protein is CASSTRTSGTGDTQYF.

The sample holds one count of this clone. This chain connects TRBV7-9 to TRBJ1-2; D uncertain. Trimming removed 1 base at V and 2 bases at J, with 8 bases between. Germline V gives CDR1 SEHNR, CDR2 FQNEAQ (reference sequence). CDR3 length: 14 amino acids. The CDR3: CASSLGVQNYGYTF. The CDR3 DNA reads TGTGCCAGCAGCTTAGGTGTACAGAACTATGGCTACACCTTC.